The clone carrying this T cell receptor beta chain appeared a few times. A J-beta primer mix and a sample-barcoded 5' primer were used in a second PCR of about 7 to 12 cycles. TCRdb re-called the 5' RACE reads with MiXCR, one entry per CDR3 protein. The table shows about 1.6 million distinct CDR3 sequences, with 30% to 35% occurring only once. This specimen comes from a study of blood T cells in healthy people across ages. Trimming left V 2 bases short and J 1 base short, with 9 bases between. The CDR3 covers 13 residues. Germline V gene sequence: CDR1 SQVTM, CDR2 ANQGSEA. The V gene is TRBV29-1, the J gene TRBJ2-7; D is ambiguous. The source is a woman under 40 in good health. Sequenced: blood. The CDR3: CSVEISSSYEQYF. CDR3 in DNA: TGCAGCGTTGAAATTTCCTCGTCCTACGAGCAGTACTTC.